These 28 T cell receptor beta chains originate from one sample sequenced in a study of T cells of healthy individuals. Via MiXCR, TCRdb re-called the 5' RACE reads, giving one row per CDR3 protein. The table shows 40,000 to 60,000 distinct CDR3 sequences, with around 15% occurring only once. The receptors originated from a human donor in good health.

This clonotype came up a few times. CDR3 sequence: CSAEVALPGEQYF. For the CDR3, the DNA is TGCAGTGCCGAGGTGGCGCTTCCTGGCGAGCAGTACTTC. The chain is built from TRBV20-1 and TRBJ2-7, with unresolved D. The germline V and J ends were trimmed by 6 bases and 6 bases, with 18 bases remaining between them. The CDR3 is 13 residues long. Germline V gives CDR1 DFQATT, CDR2 SNEGSKA (reference sequence).

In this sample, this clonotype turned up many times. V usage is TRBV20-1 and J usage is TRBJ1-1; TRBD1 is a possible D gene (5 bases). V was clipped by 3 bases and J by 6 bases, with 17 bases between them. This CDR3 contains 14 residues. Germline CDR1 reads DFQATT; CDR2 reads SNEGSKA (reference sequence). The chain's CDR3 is CSASPIVDRAEAFF. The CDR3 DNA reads TGCAGTGCTAGTCCTATAGTAGACAGAGCTGAAGCTTTCTTT.

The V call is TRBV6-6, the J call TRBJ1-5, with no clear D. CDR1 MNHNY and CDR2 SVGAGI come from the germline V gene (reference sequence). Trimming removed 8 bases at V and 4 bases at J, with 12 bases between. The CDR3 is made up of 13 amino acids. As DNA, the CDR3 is TGTGCCAGCGGCGCGGCGGGTAATCAGCCCCAGCATTTT. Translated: CASGAAGNQPQHF.

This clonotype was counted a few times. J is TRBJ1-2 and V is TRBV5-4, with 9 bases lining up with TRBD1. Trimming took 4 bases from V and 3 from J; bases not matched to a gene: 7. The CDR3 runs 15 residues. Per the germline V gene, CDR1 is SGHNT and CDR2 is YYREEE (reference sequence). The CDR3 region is CASSRGDRVYYGYTF. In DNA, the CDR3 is TGTGCCAGCAGCAGGGGGGACAGGGTCTACTATGGCTACACCTTC.

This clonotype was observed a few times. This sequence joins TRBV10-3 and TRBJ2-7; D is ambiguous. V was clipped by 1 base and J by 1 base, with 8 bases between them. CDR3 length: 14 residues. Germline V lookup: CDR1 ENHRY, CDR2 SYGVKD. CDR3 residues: CAISEFGGSYEQYF. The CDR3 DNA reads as TGTGCCATCAGTGAGTTCGGCGGTTCCTACGAGCAGTACTTC.

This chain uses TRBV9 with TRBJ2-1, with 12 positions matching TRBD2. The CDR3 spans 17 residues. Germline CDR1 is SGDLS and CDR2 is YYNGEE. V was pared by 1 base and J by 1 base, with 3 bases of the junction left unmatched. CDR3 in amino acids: CASSVSLAGGSYNEQFF. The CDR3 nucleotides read TGTGCCAGCAGCGTATCACTAGCGGGAGGTTCCTACAATGAGCAGTTCTTC.

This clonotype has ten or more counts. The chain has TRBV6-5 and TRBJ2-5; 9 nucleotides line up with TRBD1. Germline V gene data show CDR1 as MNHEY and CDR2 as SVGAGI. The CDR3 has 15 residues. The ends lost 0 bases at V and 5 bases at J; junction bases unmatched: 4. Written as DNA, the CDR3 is TGTGCCAGCAGTTACTCGGGACAGGGAGGCGAGACCCAGTACTTC. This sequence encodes CASSYSGQGGETQYF.

CDR3 sequence (DNA): TGTGCCAGCAGCAAAACTTTAGGGGCGGATCAGCCCCAGCATTTT. Amino acid sequence: CASSKTLGADQPQHF. The J gene is TRBJ1-5, the V gene TRBV3-1; the D gene is possibly TRBD1 (5 bases). V was cut by 5 bases and J by 5 bases, with 16 bases left in between. Germline loops: CDR1 LGHDT, CDR2 YNNKEL (reference sequence). This CDR3 contains 15 residues.

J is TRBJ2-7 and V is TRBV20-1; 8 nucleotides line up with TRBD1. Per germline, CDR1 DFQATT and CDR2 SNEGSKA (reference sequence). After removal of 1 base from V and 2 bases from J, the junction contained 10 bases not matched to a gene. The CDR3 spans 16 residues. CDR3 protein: CSARAPDRELPYEQYF. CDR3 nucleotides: TGCAGTGCTAGAGCCCCGGACAGGGAGCTTCCCTACGAGCAGTACTTC.

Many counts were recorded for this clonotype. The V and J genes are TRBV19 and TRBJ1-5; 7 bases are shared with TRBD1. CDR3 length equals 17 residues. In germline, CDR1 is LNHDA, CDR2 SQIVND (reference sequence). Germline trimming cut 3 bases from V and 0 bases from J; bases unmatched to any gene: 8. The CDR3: CASSILPGQLSNQPQHF. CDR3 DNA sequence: TGTGCCAGTAGTATCTTACCGGGACAGCTTAGCAATCAGCCCCAGCATTTT.

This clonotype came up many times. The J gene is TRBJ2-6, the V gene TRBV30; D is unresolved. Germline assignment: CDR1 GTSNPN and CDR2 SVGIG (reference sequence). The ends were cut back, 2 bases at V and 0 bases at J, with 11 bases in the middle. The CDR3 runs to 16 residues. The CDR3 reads CAWSQRMYSGANVLTF. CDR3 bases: TGTGCCTGGAGTCAGAGAATGTACTCTGGGGCCAACGTCCTGACTTTC.

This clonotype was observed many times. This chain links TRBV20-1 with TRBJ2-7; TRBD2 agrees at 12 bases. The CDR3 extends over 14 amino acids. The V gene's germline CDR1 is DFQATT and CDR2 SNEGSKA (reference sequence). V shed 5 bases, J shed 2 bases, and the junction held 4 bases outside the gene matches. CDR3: CSAPRLAGAYEQYF. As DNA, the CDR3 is TGCAGTGCTCCCCGACTAGCGGGAGCCTACGAGCAGTACTTC.

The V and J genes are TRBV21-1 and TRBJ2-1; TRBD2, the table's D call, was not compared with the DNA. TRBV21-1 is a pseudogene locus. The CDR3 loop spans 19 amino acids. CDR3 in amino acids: CASKEASGSHLLGYNEQFF. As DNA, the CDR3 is TGTGCCAGCAAAGAGGCTAGCGGGAGCCACCTCTTAGGTTACAATGAGCAGTTCTTC.

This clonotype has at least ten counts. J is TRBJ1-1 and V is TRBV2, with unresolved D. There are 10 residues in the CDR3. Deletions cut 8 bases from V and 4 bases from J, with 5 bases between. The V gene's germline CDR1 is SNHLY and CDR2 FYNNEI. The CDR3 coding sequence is TGTGCCAGCCGAGGCACTGAAGCTTTCTTT. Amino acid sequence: CASRGTEAFF.

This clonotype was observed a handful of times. CDR3 amino acids: CSARRLESREYF. Here the CDR3 DNA reads TGCAGTGCCCGGCGACTAGAATCTAGGGAGTATTTT. The chain employs TRBV20-1 and TRBJ2-3; D is perhaps TRBD2 (6 bases). V lost 6 bases and J lost 13, with 20 bases in between. Germline V gene lookup returns CDR1 DFQATT and CDR2 SNEGSKA (reference sequence). The CDR3 totals 12 residues.

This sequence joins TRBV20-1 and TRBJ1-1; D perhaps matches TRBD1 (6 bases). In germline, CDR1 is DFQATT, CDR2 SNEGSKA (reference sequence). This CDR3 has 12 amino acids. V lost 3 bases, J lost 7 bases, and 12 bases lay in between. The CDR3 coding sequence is TGCAGTGCTAGCGGGGGCAGCCTTGAAGCTTTCTTT. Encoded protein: CSASGGSLEAFF.

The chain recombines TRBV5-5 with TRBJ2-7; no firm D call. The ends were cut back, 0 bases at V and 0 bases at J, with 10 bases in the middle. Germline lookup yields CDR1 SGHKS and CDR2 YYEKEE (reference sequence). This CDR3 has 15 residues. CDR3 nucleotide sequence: TGTGCCAGCAGCTTGGAGTCCAGACTCTCCTACGAGCAGTACTTC. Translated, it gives CASSLESRLSYEQYF.

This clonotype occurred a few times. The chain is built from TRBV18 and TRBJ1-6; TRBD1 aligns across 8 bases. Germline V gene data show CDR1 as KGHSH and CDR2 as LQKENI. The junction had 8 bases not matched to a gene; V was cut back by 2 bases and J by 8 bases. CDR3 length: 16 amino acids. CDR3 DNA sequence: TGTGCCAGCTCACCAGGGAACAGGGGGATGGATTCACCCCTCCACTTT. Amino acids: CASSPGNRGMDSPLHF.

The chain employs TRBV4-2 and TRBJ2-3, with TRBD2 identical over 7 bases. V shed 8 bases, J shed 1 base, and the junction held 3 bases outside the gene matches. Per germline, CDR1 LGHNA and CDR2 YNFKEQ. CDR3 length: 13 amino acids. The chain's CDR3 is CASSSGGTDTQYF. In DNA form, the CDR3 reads TGTGCCAGCTCGAGCGGGGGCACAGATACGCAGTATTTT.

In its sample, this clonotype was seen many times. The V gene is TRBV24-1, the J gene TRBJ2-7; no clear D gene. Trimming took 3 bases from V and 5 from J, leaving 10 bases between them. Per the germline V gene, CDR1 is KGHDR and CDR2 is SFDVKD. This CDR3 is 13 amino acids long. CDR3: CATSDLTENEQYF. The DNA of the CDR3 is TGTGCCACCAGTGATCTTACAGAGAACGAGCAGTACTTC.

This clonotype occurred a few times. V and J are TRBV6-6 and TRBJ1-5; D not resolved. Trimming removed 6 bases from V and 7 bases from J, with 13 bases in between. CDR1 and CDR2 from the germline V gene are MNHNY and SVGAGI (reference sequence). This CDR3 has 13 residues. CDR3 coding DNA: TGTGCCAGCAGCTTAGTTCTGGGGCAGCCCCAGCATTTT. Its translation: CASSLVLGQPQHF.

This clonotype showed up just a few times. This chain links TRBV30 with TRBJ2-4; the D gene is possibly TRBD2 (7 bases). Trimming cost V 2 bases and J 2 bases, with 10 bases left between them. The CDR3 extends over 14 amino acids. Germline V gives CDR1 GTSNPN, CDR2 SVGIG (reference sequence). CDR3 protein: CAWSKGGTKNIQYF. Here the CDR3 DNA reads TGTGCCTGGAGTAAGGGGGGGACCAAAAACATTCAGTACTTC.

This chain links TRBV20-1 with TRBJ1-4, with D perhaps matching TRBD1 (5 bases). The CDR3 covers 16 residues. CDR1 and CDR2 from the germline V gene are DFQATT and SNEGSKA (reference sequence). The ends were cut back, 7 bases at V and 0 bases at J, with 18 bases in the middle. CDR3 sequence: CSVGGAEKATNEKLFF. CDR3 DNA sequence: TGCAGTGTAGGAGGGGCTGAAAAGGCAACTAATGAAAAACTGTTTTTT.

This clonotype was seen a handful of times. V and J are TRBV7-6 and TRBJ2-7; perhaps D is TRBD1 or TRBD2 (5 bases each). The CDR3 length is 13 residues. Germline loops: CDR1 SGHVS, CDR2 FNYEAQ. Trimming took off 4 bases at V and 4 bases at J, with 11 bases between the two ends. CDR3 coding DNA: TGTGCCAGCAGCTCCGGGGCCACATACGAGCAGTACTTC. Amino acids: CASSSGATYEQYF.

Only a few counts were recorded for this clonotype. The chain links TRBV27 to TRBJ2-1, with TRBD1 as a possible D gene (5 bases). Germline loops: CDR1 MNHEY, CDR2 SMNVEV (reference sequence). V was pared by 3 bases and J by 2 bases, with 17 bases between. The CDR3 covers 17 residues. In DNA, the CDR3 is TGTGCCAGCAGTTTTGGGGCACCGGTAACGCCCTACAATGAGCAGTTCTTC. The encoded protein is CASSFGAPVTPYNEQFF.

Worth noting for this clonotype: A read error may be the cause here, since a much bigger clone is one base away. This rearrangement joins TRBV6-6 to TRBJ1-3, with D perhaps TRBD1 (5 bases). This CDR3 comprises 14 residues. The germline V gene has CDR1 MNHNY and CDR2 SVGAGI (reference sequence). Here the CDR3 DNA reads TGTGCCAACAGTCCCCGGGGCAGCAGAAACACCACATATTTT. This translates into CANSPRGSRNTTYF.

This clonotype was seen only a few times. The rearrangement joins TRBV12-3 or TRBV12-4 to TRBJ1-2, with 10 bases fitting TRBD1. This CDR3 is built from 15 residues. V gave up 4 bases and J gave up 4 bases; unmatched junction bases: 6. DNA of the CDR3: TGTGCCAGCAGTTCCGGGACAGGGGCTATCTATGGCTACACCTTC. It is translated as CASSSGTGAIYGYTF.

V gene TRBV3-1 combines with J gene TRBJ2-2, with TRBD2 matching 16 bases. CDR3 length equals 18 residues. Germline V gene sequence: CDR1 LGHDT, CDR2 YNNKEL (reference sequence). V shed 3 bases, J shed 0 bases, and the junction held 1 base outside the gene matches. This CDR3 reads CASSQGLAGGPNTGELFF. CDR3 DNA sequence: TGTGCCAGCAGCCAGGGACTAGCGGGAGGGCCGAACACCGGGGAGCTGTTTTTT.